This T cell receptor (beta chain) was recovered during a study of T cell responses to AZD1222 COVID-19 vaccine. The CDR3 contains 13 residues. V shed 6 bases and J shed 6 bases, with 15 bases lying between them. Germline assignment: CDR1 LNHDA and CDR2 SQIVND (reference sequence). Profiled with immunoSEQ multiplex PCR; TCRdb holds only in-frame clones, not every one. The sample has 90,000 to 100,000 clones; 75% to 90% are singletons. Sequences were derived from peripheral blood, sampled 28 days after the second AZD1222 dose. The V call is TRBV19, the J call TRBJ2-7; D unclear. The sequence was collected from an adult who received the AZD1222 COVID-19 vaccine. CDR3 nucleotide sequence: TGTGCCAGTAGCGATGGGGTACCTCGCGAGCAGTACTTC. This codes for CASSDGVPREQYF.